Presented here are 7 T cell receptor beta chains from one specimen sequenced in a study of T-cell reconstitution after alpha-beta-depleted transplantation in children. Unique molecular identifiers were incorporated during preparation of the TCRbeta library. TCRdb re-analysed the PCR reads in MiXCR, keeping a single row per CDR3 protein. The sample yields hundreds of thousands of distinct CDR3 sequences, more than 20% seen once. Source: PBMCs, mostly from graft donor cells, taken 360 days after TCRalphabeta/CD19-depleted stem cell transplant. The receptors originated from a female patient younger than 10 who had a stem cell transplant for congenital amegakaryocytic thrombocytopenia, so the T cells may come from the graft donor.

This rearrangement joins TRBV7-2 to TRBJ2-6, with TRBD1 matching 9 bases. There are 17 residues in the CDR3. CDR1 and CDR2 from the germline V gene are SGHTA and FQGNSA. V dropped 6 bases and J dropped 2; count of bases not matched to a gene: 8. The CDR3 DNA sequence: TGTGCCAGCAGATCCGGGACAGGGACGCCTGGGGCCAACGTCCTGACTTTC. It is translated as CASRSGTGTPGANVLTF. Full variable domain (remainder filled in from reference TRBV7-2 and TRBJ2-6): GAGVSQSPSNKVTEKGKDVELRCDPISGHTALYWYRQSLGQGLEFLIYFQGNSAPDKSGLPSDRFSAERTGGSVSTLTIQRTQQEDSAVYLCASRSGTGTPGANVLTFGAGSRLTVL.

This chain connects TRBV20-1 to TRBJ2-4; D is possibly TRBD1 or TRBD2 (5 bases each). There are 16 residues in the CDR3. Germline CDR1 is DFQATT and CDR2 is SNEGSKA (reference sequence). The V and J ends lost 7 bases and 0 bases respectively, with 19 bases between them. The CDR3 DNA sequence: TGCAGTGGCAACACACGGGACCCTCTAGCCAAAAACATTCAGTACTTC. It encodes CSGNTRDPLAKNIQYF.

This clonotype occurred a few times. The genes are TRBV24-1 and TRBJ2-3; 10 bases are shared with TRBD2. V shed 4 bases and J 4 bases; nucleotides not matched to a gene: 7. This CDR3 is built from 16 residues. Looked up from germline, CDR1 is KGHDR and CDR2 is SFDVKD. The CDR3 loop reads CATSETTSGSADTQYF. As DNA, the CDR3 is TGTGCCACCAGTGAGACGACTAGCGGGTCCGCAGATACGCAGTATTTT.

This clonotype was observed a handful of times. J is TRBJ2-3 and V is TRBV18; possible D gene TRBD2, 5 bases. The CDR3 is 15 amino acids. V was pared by 2 bases and J by 1 base, with 10 bases between. CDR1 KGHSH and CDR2 LQKENI come from the germline V gene. In DNA form, the CDR3 reads TGTGCCAGCTCACCAATGCGGGCCGGCACAGATACGCAGTATTTT. Encoded protein: CASSPMRAGTDTQYF.

The genes are TRBV12-3 or TRBV12-4 and TRBJ2-3, with 12 bases lining up with TRBD2. The length of the CDR3 is 16 residues. The trim removed 1 base at V and 6 bases at J, leaving 5 bases unmatched. The chain's CDR3 is CASSLGGTSGGDTQYF. The CDR3 coding sequence is TGTGCCAGCAGTTTAGGGGGTACTAGCGGGGGGGATACGCAGTATTTT.

The chain is built from TRBV19 and TRBJ2-1; 7 bases align to TRBD1. CDR3 length: 15 amino acids. Germline lookup yields CDR1 LNHDA and CDR2 SQIVND (reference sequence). The V and J ends lost 6 bases and 8 bases, in that order; junction bases with no gene match: 13. Written as DNA, the CDR3 is TGTGCCAGTAGGATGGACAGGTCTAAAGGGCATGAGCAGTTCTTC. Amino acid sequence: CASRMDRSKGHEQFF.

The V and J genes are TRBV20-1 and TRBJ2-3, with 7 bases aligning to TRBD2. Germline V gives CDR1 DFQATT, CDR2 SNEGSKA (reference sequence). The CDR3 sequence is 12 residues long. Unmatched junction bases numbered 6, after V lost 6 bases and J lost 6 bases. Here the CDR3 reads CSARVSGDTQYF. The DNA of the CDR3 is TGCAGTGCGAGGGTTAGCGGGGATACGCAGTATTTT.